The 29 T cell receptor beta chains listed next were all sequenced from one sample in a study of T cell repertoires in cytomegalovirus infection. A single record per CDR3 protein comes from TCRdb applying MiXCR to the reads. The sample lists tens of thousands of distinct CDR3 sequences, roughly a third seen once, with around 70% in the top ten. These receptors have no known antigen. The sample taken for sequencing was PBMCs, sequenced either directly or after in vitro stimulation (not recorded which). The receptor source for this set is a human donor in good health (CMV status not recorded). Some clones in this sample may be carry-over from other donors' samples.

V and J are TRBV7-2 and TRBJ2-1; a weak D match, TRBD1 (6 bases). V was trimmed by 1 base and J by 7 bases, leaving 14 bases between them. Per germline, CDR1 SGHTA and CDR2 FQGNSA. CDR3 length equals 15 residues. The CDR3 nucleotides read TGTGCCAGCAGCTTAGACAGGGTAAGGGGTAATGAGCAGTTCTTC. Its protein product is CASSLDRVRGNEQFF.

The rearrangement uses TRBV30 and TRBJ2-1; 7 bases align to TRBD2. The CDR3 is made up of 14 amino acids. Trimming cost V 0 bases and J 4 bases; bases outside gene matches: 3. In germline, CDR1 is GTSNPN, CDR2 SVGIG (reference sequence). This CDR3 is CAWSVLGLYNEQFF. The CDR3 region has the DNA TGTGCCTGGAGTGTACTGGGACTATACAATGAGCAGTTCTTC. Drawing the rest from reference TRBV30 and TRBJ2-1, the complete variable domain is SQTIHQWPATLVQPVGSPLSLECTVEGTSNPNLYWYRQAAGRGLQLLFYSVGIGQISSEVPQNLSASRPQDRQFILSSKKLLLSDSGFYLCAWSVLGLYNEQFFGPGTRLTVL.

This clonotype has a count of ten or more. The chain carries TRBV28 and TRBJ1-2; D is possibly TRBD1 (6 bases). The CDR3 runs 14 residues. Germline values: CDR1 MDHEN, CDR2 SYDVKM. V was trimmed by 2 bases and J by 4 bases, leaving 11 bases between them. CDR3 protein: CASSLQGTIYGYTF. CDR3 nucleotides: TGTGCCAGCAGTTTACAGGGGACAATCTATGGCTACACCTTC.

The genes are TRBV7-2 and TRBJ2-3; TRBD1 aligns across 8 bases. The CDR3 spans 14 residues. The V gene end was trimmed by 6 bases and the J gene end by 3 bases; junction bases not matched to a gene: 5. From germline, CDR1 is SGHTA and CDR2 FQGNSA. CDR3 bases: TGTGCCAGCAGTATAAACAGGGGGACAGATACGCAGTATTTT. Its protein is CASSINRGTDTQYF.

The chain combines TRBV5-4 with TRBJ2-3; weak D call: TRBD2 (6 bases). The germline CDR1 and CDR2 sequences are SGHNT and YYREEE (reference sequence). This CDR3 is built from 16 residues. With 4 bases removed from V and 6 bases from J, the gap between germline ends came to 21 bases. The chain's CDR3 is CASSTSRGGTWDTQYF. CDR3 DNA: TGTGCCAGCAGCACGTCAAGGGGAGGCACATGGGATACGCAGTATTTT.

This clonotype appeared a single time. CDR3 DNA sequence: TGTGCCAGCAGTTTATCTTCCCTTGCCCGAAACACCATATATTTT. It specifies CASSLSSLARNTIYF. V is TRBV12-3 or TRBV12-4 and J is TRBJ1-3; no firm D call. CDR3 size: 15 residues. The V end was cut by 2 bases, the J end by 5 bases, with 13 bases between.

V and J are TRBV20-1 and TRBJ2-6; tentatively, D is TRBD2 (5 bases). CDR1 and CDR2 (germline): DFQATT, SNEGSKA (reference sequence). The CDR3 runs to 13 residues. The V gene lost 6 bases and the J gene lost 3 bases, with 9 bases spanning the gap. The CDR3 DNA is TGCAGTGCAGCGAGGGTTGGGGCCAACGTCCTGACTTTC. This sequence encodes CSAARVGANVLTF.

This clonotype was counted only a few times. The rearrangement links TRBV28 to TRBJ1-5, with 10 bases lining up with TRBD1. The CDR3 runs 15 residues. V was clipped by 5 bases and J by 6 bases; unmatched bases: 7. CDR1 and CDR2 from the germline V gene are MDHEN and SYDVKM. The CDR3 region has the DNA TGTGCCAGCAGTCCGCCCGGGACAGGGGTTCAGCCCCAGCATTTT. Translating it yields CASSPPGTGVQPQHF. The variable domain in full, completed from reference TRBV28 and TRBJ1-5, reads DVKVTQSSRYLVKRTGEKVFLECVQDMDHENMFWYRQDPGLGLRLIYFSYDVKMKEKGDIPEGYSVSREKKERFSLILESASTNQTSMYLCASSPPGTGVQPQHFGDGTRLSIL.

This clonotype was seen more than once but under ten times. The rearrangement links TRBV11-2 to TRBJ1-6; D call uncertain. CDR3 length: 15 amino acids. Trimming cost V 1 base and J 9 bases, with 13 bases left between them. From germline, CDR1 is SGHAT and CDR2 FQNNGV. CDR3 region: CASSLVGSGGSPLHF. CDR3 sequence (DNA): TGTGCCAGCAGCTTAGTAGGCAGTGGTGGTTCACCCCTCCACTTT.

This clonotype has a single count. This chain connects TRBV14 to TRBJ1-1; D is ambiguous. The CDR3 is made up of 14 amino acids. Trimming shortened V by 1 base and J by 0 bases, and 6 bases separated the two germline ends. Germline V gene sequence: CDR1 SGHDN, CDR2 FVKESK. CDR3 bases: TGTGCCAGCAGCCAAGTATTTCTGAACACTGAAGCTTTCTTT. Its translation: CASSQVFLNTEAFF.

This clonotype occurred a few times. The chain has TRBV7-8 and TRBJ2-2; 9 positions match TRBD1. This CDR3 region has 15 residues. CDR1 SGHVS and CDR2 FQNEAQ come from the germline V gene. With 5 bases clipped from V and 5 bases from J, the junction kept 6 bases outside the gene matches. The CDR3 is CASSGTGIRTGELFF. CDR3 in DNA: TGTGCCAGCAGCGGGACAGGGATTAGGACCGGGGAGCTGTTTTTT. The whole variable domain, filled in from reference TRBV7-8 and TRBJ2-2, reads GAGVSQSPRYKVAKRGQDVALRCDPISGHVSLFWYQQALGQGPEFLTYFQNEAQLDKSGLPSDRFFAERPEGSVSTLKIQRTQQEDSAVYLCASSGTGIRTGELFFGEGSRLTVL.

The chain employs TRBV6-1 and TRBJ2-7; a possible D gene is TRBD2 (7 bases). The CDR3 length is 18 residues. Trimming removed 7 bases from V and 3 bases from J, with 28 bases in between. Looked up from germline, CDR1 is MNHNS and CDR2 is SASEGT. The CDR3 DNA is TGTGCCAGCAATTTCGGCAGTCCGGGGGCGGGAGACAACTACGAGCAGTACTTC. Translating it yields CASNFGSPGAGDNYEQYF.

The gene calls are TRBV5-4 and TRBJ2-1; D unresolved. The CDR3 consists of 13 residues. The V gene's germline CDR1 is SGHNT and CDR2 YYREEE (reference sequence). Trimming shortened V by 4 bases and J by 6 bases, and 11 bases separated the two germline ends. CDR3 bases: TGTGCCAGCAGCCGCCCTAGAGGCAATGAGCAGTTCTTC. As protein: CASSRPRGNEQFF.

The DNA for the CDR3 is TGTGCCAGCTCTCAAGCCTACGAGCAGTACTTC. Amino acids: CASSQAYEQYF. The rearrangement uses TRBV18 and TRBJ2-7; D uncertain. V shed 6 bases and J shed 2 bases, with 5 bases lying between them. Germline-derived CDR1 and CDR2 are KGHSH and LQKENI. The CDR3 totals 11 residues.

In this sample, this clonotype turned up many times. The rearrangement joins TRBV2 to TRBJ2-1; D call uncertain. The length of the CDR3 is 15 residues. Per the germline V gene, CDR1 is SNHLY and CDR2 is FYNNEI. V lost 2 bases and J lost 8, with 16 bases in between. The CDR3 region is CASSERVDLLDEQFF. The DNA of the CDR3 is TGTGCCAGCAGTGAAAGGGTAGACCTCTTGGATGAGCAGTTCTTC. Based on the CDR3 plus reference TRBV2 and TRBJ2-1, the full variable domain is EPEVTQTPSHQVTQMGQEVILRCVPISNHLYFYWYRQILGQKVEFLVSFYNNEISEKSEIFDDQFSVERPDGSNFTLKIRSTKLEDSAMYFCASSERVDLLDEQFFGPGTRLTVL.

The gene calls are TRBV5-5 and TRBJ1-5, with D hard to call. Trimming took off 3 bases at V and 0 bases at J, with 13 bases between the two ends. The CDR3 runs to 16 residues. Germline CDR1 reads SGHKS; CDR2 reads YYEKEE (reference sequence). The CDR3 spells CASSSLSGYSNQPQHF. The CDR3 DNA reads TGTGCCAGCAGCTCCCTCTCCGGGTATAGCAATCAGCCCCAGCATTTT.

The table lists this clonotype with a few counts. The CDR3 DNA is TGTGCCAGCAGTTTGGGCTCGTTCCAAGAGACCCAGTACTTC. Translated, it gives CASSLGSFQETQYF. The chain carries TRBV12-3 or TRBV12-4 and TRBJ2-5; D remains ambiguous. The length of the CDR3 is 14 residues. V was shortened by 3 bases and J by 1 base, with 9 bases between the two germline ends.

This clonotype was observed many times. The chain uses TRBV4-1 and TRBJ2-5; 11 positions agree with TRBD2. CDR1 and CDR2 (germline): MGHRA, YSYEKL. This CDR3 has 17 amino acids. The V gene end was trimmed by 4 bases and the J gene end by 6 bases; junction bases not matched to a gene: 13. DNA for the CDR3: TGCGCCAGCAGCCCCTCTTCTAGCGGGGGGTTTAGCAAGACCCAGTACTTC. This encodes CASSPSSSGGFSKTQYF.

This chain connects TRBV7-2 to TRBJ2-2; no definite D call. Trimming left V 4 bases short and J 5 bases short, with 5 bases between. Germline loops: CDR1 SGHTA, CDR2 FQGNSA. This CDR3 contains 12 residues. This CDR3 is CASSSDTGELFF. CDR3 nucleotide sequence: TGTGCCAGCAGCTCCGATACCGGGGAGCTGTTTTTT.

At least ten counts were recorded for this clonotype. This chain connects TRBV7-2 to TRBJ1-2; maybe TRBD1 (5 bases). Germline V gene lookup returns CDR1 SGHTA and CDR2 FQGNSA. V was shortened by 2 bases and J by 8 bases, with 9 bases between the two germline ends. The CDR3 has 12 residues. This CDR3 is CASSLWGEGYTF. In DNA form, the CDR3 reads TGTGCCAGCAGCTTATGGGGGGAGGGCTACACCTTC.

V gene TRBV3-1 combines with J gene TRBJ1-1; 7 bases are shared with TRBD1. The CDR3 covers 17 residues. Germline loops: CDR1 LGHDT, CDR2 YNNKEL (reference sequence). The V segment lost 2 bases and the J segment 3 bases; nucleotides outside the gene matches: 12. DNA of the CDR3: TGTGCCAGCAGCCAAAATATCCCGACAGGGTTGGACACTGAAGCTTTCTTT. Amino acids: CASSQNIPTGLDTEAFF. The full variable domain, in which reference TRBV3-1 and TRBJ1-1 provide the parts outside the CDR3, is DTAVSQTPKYLVTQMGNDKSIKCEQNLGHDTMYWYKQDSKKFLKIMFSYNNKELIINETVPNRFSPKSPDKAHLNLHINSLELGDSAVYFCASSQNIPTGLDTEAFFGQGTRLTVV.

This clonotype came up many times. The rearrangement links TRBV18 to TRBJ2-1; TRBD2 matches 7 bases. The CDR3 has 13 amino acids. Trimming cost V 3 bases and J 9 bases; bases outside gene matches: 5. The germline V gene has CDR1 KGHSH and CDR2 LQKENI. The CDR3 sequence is CASSPLSGTEQFF. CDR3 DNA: TGTGCCAGCTCACCCCTGAGCGGGACTGAGCAGTTCTTC.

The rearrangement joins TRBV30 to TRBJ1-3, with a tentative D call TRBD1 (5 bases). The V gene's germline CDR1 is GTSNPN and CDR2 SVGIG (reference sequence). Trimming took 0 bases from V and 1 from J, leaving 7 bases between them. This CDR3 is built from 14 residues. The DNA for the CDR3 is TGTGCCTGGAGTGTGACAGTTTCTGGAAACACCATATATTTT. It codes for CAWSVTVSGNTIYF.

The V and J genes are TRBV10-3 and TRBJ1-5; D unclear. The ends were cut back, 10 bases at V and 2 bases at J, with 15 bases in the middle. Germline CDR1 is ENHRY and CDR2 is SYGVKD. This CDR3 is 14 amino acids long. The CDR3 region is CATRRASGNQPQHF. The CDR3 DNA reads TGTGCCACCCGGAGAGCTTCGGGCAATCAGCCCCAGCATTTT.

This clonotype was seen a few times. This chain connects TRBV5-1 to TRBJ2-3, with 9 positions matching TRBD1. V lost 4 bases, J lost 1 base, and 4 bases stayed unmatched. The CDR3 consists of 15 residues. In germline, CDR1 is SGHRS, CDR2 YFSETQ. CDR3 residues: CASSLRDRGTDTQYF. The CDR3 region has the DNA TGCGCCAGCAGCCTCCGGGACAGGGGCACAGATACGCAGTATTTT. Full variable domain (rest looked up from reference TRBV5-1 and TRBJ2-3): KAGVTQTPRYLIKTRGQQVTLSCSPISGHRSVSWYQQTPGQGLQFLFEYFSETQRNKGNFPGRFSGRQFSNSRSEMNVSTLELGDSALYLCASSLRDRGTDTQYFGPGTRLTVL.

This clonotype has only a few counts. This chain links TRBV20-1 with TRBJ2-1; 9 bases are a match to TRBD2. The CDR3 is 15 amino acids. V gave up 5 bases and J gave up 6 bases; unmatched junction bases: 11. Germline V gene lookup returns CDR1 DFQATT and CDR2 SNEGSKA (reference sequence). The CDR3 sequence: CSAPASSGGSNEQFF. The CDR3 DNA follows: TGCAGTGCTCCAGCGTCGAGCGGGGGGTCCAATGAGCAGTTCTTC.

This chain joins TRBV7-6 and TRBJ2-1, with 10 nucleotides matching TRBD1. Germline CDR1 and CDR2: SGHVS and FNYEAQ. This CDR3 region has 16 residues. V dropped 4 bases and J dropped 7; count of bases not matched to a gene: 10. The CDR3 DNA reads TGTGCCAGCAGCTGGGGTGGGACAGGGGATCGGAATGAGCAGTTCTTC. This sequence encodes CASSWGGTGDRNEQFF.

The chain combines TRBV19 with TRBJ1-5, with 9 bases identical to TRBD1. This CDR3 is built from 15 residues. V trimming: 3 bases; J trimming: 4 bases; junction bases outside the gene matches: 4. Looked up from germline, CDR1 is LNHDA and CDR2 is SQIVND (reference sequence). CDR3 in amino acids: CASSIRGTGNQPQHF. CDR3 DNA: TGTGCCAGTAGTATTAGGGGGACAGGGAATCAGCCCCAGCATTTT.

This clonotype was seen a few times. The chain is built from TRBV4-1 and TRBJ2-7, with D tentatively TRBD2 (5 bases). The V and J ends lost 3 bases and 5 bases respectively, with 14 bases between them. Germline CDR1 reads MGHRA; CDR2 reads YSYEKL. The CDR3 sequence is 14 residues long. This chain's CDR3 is CASSQYTRFHEQYF. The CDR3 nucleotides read TGCGCCAGCAGCCAGTACACTAGATTCCACGAGCAGTACTTC.